The source of this T cell receptor beta chain is a study of shared clonotypes between healthy human individuals. Trimming removed 5 bases from V and 3 bases from J, with 11 bases in between. Germline CDR1 reads ENHRY; CDR2 reads SYGVKD. The CDR3 spans 13 residues. Method: immunoSEQ multiplex PCR; TCRdb's copy keeps in-frame clones and lacks some. The sample carries around 2.3 million clones, 90% to 96% recorded once. J is TRBJ2-7 and V is TRBV10-3; a possible D gene is TRBD2 (7 bases). The sequence was collected from a man aged 18 to 30 in good health. Sequenced: naive CD4+ T cells sorted from blood. The subset here: CD45RA+ positively selected. The CDR3 sequence is CAISREGGYEQYF. CDR3 nucleotides: TGTGCCATCAGTAGGGAGGGGGGCTACGAGCAGTACTTC.